A selection of T cell receptor beta chains follows, all from one sample in a study of cytomegalovirus exposure and HLA in healthy donors. Assay: immunoSEQ multiplex PCR; the TCRdb copy retains only in-frame clones and omits some. The table has around 140,000 clones, 75% to 85% seen once. Sequenced material: PBMCs. All receptors come from a woman in her forties or fifties in good health and CMV-seropositive. CDR3s include the opening cysteine and the closing phenylalanine or tryptophan.

CDR3 | V | length
CASSLPGMNTEAFF | TRBV2 | 14
CASSTTDRGGHGYTF | TRBV5-1 | 15
CASSLASLSGANVLTF | TRBV5-5 | 16
CASSYTAGAGNTIYF | TRBV6-6 | 15
CASSDGTSGGADEQFF | TRBV6-4 | 16
CASSFLSGGYNEQFF | TRBV11-1 | 15
CAWSAGPGQGRTLGNTEAFF | TRBV30 | 20
CSSSYLWDSSYNSPLHF | TRBV7-9 | 17
CASSPIDRIQETQYF | TRBV18 | 15
CAISSVGNTIYF | TRBV10-3 | 12
CASSSGGLDYGYTF | TRBV7-9 | 14
CASTLGISSGSGETQYF | TRBV28 | 17
CAIRHTGERAGNTIYF | TRBV10-3 | 16
CASSERGLYQPQHF | TRBV2 | 14
CASSSGQGAGIQETQYF | TRBV7-9 | 17
CASSPTTGAGGNTIYF | TRBV5-4 | 16
CASSGDFQETQYF | TRBV11-3 | 13
CAWIAGGPGGTQYF | TRBV30 | 14
CASTPLQAGELFF | TRBV2 | 13
CASSFGRGEQFF | TRBV5-4 | 12
CASSQEIITGSCTF | TRBV4-3 | 14
CASNWGNRGLEKLFF | TRBV5-8 | 15